Only a few counts were recorded for the clone carrying this TCR beta chain. The target antigen is unknown. The entry originates in a study of breast tumors, draining lymph nodes, adjacent tissues. Study outcomes and limitations: The data were judged consistent with most tumor T cells coming from lymph node and expanding in tumor. Data only fit, rather than demonstrated, lymph node origin of most tumor T cells. Compared with lymph nodes, tumors were less diverse; compared with nontumor tissue, more.

Samples came from axillary lymph nodes draining the breast cancer. Trimming took off 2 bases at V and 7 bases at J, with 15 bases between the two ends. CDR1 GTSNPN and CDR2 SVGIG come from the germline V gene (reference sequence). The CDR3 totals 14 residues. Each CDR3 protein gets one entry after TCRdb re-called the multiplex PCR reads with MiXCR. The data show some 97,000 distinct CDR3 sequences, with over 20% seen just once and 1% to 1.5% held by the top ten. This chain connects TRBV30 to TRBJ1-5; D is perhaps TRBD1 (6 bases). Sample: axillary lymph node tissue. This receptor was identified in a female donor with breast cancer. Some clones in this sample may be carry-over from other donors' samples. In DNA, the CDR3 is TGTGCCTGGAGTCTTGACAGGATTTTACAGCCCCAGCATTTT. It is translated as CAWSLDRILQPQHF.